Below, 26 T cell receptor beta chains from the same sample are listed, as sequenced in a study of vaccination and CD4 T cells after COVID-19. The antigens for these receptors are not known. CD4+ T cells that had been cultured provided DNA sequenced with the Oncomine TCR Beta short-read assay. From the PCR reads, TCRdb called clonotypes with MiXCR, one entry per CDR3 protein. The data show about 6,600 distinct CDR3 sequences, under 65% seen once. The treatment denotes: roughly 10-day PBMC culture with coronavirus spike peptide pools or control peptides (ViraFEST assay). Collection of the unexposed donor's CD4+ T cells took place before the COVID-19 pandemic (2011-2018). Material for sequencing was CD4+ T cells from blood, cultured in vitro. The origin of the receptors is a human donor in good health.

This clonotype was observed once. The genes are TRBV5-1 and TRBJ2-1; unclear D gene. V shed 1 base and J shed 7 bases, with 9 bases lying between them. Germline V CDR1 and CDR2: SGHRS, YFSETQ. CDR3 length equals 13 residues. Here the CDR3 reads CASSLLFANEQFF. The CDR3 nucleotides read TGCGCCAGCAGCTTGTTGTTTGCGAATGAGCAGTTCTTC.

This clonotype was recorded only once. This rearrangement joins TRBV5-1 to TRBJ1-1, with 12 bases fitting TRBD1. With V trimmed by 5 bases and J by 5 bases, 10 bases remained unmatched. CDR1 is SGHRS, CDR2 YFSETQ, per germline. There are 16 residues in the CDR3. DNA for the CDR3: TGCGCCAGCAGGACCGGGACAGGGGGCGAGTTAACTGAAGCTTTCTTT. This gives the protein CASRTGTGGELTEAFF.

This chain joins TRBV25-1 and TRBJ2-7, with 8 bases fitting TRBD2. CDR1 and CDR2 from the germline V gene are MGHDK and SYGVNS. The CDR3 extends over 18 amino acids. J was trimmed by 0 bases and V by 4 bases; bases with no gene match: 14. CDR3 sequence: CASSGGKGREASSYEQYF. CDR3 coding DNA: TGTGCCAGCAGTGGAGGGAAGGGGCGGGAGGCGAGCTCCTACGAGCAGTACTTC.

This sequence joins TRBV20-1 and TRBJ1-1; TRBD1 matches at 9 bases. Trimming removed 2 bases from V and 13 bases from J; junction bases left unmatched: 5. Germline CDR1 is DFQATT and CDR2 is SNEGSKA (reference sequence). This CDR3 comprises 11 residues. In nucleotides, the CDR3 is TGCAGTGCTAGAAACGACAGGGGGGTTTTCTTT. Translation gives CSARNDRGVFF.

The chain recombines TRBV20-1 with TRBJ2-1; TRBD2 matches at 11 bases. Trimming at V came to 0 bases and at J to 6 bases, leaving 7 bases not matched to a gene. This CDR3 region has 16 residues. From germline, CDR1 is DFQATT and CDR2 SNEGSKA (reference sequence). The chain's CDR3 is CSARDPASGRLNEQFF. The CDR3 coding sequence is TGCAGTGCTAGAGATCCTGCTAGCGGGAGGCTCAATGAGCAGTTCTTC.

Here the CDR3 DNA reads TGTGCCAGCAGCAAAGGGGTAAGGCAGGTCTATGGCTACACCTTC. This sequence encodes CASSKGVRQVYGYTF. The V and J genes are TRBV21-1 and TRBJ1-2. TRBV21-1 is deemed a pseudogene. The CDR3 contains 15 residues.

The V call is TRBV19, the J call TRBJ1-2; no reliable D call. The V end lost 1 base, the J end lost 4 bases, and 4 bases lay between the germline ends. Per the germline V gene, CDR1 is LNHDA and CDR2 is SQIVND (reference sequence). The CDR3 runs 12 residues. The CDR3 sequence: CASSIATYGYTF. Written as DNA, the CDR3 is TGTGCCAGTAGTATAGCGACCTATGGCTACACCTTC. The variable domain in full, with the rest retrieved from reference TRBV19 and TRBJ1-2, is DGGITQSPKYLFRKEGQNVTLSCEQNLNHDAMYWYRQDPGQGLRLIYYSQIVNDFQKGDIAEGYSVSREKKESFPLTVTSAQKNPTAFYLCASSIATYGYTFGSGTRLTVV.

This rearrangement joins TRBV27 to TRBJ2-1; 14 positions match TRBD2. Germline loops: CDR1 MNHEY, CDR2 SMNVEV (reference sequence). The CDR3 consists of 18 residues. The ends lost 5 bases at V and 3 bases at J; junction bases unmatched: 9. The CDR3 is CASSVPGLAGASYNEQFF. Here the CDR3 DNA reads TGTGCCAGCAGTGTCCCGGGACTAGCGGGAGCGAGCTACAATGAGCAGTTCTTC.

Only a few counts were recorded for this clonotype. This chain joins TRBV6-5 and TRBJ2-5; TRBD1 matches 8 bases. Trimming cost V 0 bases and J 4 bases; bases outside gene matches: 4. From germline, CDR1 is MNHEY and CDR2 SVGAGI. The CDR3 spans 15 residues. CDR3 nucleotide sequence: TGTGCCAGCAGTTACTCCTCCGACAGGGGAGAGACCCAGTACTTC. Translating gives CASSYSSDRGETQYF.

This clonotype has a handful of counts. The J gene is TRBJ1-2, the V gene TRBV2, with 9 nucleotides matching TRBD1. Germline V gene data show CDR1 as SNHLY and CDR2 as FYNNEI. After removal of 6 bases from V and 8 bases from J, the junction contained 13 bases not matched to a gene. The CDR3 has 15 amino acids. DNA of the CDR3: TGTGCCAGCAGCCCGGGACAGGGCCTTGGACAGGGCTACACCTTC. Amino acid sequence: CASSPGQGLGQGYTF. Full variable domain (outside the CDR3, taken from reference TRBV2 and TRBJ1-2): EPEVTQTPSHQVTQMGQEVILRCVPISNHLYFYWYRQILGQKVEFLVSFYNNEISEKSEIFDDQFSVERPDGSNFTLKIRSTKLEDSAMYFCASSPGQGLGQGYTFGSGTRLTVV.

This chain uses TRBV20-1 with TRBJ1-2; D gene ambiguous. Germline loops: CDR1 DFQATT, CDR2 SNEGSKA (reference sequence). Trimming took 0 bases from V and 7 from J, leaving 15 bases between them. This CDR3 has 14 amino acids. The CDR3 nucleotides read TGCAGTGCTAGAGATCGTACAGTGAGCGGTGGCTACACCTTC. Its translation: CSARDRTVSGGYTF.

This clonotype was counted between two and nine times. CDR3 nucleotides: TGTGCCAGCAGTTCAACGTGGGGCGGTAGAACTGAAGCTTTCTTT. This translates into CASSSTWGGRTEAFF. The J gene is TRBJ1-1, the V gene TRBV7-9, with TRBD1 as a possible D gene (5 bases). CDR1 is SEHNR and CDR2 is FQNEAQ in the germline V gene (reference sequence). The CDR3 extends over 15 amino acids. Trimming cost V 6 bases and J 5 bases, with 19 bases left between them. The whole variable domain, filled in from reference TRBV7-9 and TRBJ1-1, reads DTGVSQNPRHKITKRGQNVTFRCDPISEHNRLYWYRQTLGQGPEFLTYFQNEAQLEKSRLLSDRFSAERPKGSFSTLEIQRTEQGDSAMYLCASSSTWGGRTEAFFGQGTRLTVV.

This CDR3 reads CASSLPGVFGNTIYF. CDR3 nucleotides: TGTGCCAGCAGTCTCCCCGGCGTCTTTGGAAACACCATATATTTT. The genes are TRBV6-1 and TRBJ1-3; D remains ambiguous. The germline V and J ends were trimmed by 5 bases and 3 bases, with 14 bases remaining between them. Per germline, CDR1 MNHNS and CDR2 SASEGT. The CDR3 runs to 15 residues.

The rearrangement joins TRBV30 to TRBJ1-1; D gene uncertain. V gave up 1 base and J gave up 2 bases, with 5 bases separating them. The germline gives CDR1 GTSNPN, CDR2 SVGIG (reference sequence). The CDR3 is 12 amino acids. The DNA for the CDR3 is TGTGCCTGGAGTGACCCAAACACTGAAGCTTTCTTT. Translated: CAWSDPNTEAFF.

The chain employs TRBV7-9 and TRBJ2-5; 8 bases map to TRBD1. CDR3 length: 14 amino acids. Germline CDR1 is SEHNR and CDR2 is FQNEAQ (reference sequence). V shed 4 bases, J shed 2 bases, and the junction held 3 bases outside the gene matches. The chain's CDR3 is CASSSDRVQETQYF. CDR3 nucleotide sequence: TGTGCCAGCAGCTCGGACAGGGTTCAAGAGACCCAGTACTTC.

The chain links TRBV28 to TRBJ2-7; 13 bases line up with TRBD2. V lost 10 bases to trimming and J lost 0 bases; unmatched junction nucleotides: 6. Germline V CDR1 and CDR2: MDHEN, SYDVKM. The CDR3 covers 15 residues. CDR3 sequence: CATGTSGASSYEQYF. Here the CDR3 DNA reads TGTGCCACCGGGACTAGCGGGGCTAGCTCCTACGAGCAGTACTTC.

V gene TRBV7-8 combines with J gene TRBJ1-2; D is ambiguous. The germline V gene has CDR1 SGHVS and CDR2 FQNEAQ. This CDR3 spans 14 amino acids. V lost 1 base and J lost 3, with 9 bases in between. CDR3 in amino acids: CASSLVPRDYGYTF. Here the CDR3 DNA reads TGTGCCAGCAGCTTAGTGCCCCGGGACTATGGCTACACCTTC.

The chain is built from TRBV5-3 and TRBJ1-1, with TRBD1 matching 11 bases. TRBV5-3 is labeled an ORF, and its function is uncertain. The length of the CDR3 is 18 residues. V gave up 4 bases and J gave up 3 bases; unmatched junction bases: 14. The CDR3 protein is CARSPALHRDRGDTEAFF. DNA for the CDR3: TGTGCCAGAAGCCCGGCACTTCACCGGGACAGGGGGGACACTGAAGCTTTCTTT.

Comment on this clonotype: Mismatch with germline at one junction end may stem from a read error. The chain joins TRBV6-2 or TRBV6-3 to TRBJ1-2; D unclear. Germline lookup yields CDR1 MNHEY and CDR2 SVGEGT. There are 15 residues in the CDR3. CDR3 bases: TGTGCTAGCAGTTACCGGCCAGACCCTAACTATGGCTACACCTTC. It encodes CASSYRPDPNYGYTF.

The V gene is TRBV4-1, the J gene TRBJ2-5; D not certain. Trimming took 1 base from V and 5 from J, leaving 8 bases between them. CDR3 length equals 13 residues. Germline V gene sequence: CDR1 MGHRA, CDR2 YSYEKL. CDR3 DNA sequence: TGCGCCAGCAGCCAAGTCATTGTTGAGACCCAGTACTTC. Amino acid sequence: CASSQVIVETQYF.

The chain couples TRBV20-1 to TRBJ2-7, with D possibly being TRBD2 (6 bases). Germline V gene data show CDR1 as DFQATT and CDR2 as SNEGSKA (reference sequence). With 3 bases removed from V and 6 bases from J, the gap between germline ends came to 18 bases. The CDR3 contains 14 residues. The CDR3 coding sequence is TGCAGTGCTAGCGGGACTGGCGGTGCCTTCGAGCAGTACTTC. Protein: CSASGTGGAFEQYF.

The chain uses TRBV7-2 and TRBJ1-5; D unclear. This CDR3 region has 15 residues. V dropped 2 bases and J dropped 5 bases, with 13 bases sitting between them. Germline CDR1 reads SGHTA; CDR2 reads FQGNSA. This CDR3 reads CASSLNFPGDQPQHF. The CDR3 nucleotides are TGTGCCAGCAGCTTAAATTTCCCCGGGGATCAGCCCCAGCATTTT.

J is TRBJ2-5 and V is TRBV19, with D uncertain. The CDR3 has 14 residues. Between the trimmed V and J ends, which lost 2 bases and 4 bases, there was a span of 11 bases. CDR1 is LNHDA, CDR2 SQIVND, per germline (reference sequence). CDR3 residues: CASSIPQTRETQYF. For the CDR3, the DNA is TGTGCCAGTAGTATACCCCAGACCAGAGAGACCCAGTACTTC.

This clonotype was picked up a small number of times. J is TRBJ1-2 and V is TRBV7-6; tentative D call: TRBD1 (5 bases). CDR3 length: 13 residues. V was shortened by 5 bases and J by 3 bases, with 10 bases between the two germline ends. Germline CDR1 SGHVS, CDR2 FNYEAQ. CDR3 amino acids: CASSGGDYYGYTF. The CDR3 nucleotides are TGTGCCAGCAGCGGGGGGGATTACTATGGCTACACCTTC.

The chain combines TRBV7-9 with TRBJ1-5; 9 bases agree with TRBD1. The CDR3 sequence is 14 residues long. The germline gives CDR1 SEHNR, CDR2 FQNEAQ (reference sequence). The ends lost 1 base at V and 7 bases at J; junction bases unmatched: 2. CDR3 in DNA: TGTGCCAGCAGCTTAGAGGGACAGGGCCAGCCCCAGCATTTT. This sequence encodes CASSLEGQGQPQHF.

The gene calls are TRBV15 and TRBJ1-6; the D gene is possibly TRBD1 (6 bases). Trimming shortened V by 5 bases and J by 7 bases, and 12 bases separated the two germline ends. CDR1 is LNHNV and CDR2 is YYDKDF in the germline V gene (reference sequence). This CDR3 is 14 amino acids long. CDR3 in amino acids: CATSGQDRNSPLHF. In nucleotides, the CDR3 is TGTGCCACCAGCGGCCAGGACAGAAATTCACCCCTCCACTTT.